This T cell receptor (beta chain) is drawn from a study of blood T cell repertoires in COVID-19. On the study more broadly: Sites in the United States, Italy and Spain provided acute and convalescent COVID-19 samples. T cells, B-cell-depleted T cells, or PBMCs supplied cDNA or gDNA.

CDR1 and CDR2 (germline): SGHTA, FQGNSA. The ends were cut back, 1 base at V and 6 bases at J, with 11 bases in the middle. The CDR3 extends over 14 amino acids. Some clones are missing from TCRdb's copy, which holds only in-frame ones; the method was immunoSEQ multiplex PCR. The data contain approximately 75,000 clones, about 74% of them seen just once; the ten biggest clones take up 2.5% to 3%. The TCR sequence derives from a human donor with acute or convalescent COVID-19. The donor label of this sample is uncertain. The chain combines TRBV7-2 with TRBJ2-3; possibly TRBD2 for D (5 bases). Material for sequencing was peripheral blood. CDR3 coding DNA: TGTGCCAGCAGCTTAGGAGGGATAGTGGATACGCAGTATTTT. It translates to CASSLGGIVDTQYF.